The following is a T cell receptor beta chain sequence with its context. Antigen unknown. At the Johns Hopkins FTIC core, DNA taken from cultured CD4+ T cells was sequenced by way of the Oncomine TCR Beta short-read assay. TCRdb processed the PCR reads anew with MiXCR; each CDR3 protein has one entry. The data show 2,500 to 3,500 distinct CDR3 sequences, approximately 40% seen once. Sample treatment: roughly 11-day PBMC culture with coronavirus spike peptide pools or control peptides (ViraFEST assay). According to the study, CD4+ T cells from the unexposed donor were gathered ahead of the COVID-19 pandemic (2011-2018). This specimen belongs to a study of vaccination and CD4 T cells after COVID-19. The germline V gene encodes CDR1 MNHNS and CDR2 SASEGT. CDR3 size: 16 residues. V was pared by 7 bases and J by 6 bases, with 21 bases between.

The origin of this receptor is a human donor in good health. Sequencing was carried out using CD4+ T cells from blood, cultured in vitro. The chain carries TRBV6-1 and TRBJ2-2; the D gene is possibly TRBD2 (7 bases). CDR3 coding DNA: TGTGCCAGCACCCCTCGTCCGGCGGGGGCTGCCGGGGAGCTGTTTTTT. Amino acid sequence: CASTPRPAGAAGELFF.